These T cell receptor beta chains were read from a single sample in a study of OX40 agonist ivuxolimab in advanced cancers. Assay used: immunoSEQ multiplex PCR; TCRdb lists only in-frame clones, some missing. Of under 90,000 clones in the sample, less than 95% are singletons; the top ten hold approximately 1.8%. Material: CD4+ or CD8+ T cells sorted from blood, obtained in a trial of the OX40 agonist ivuxolimab. These receptors were taken from an adult with an advanced solid tumor such as melanoma, head and neck, liver or kidney cancer. Each CDR3 is given with its conserved first and last residue.

V gene	J gene	CDR3 protein
TRBV23-1	TRBJ2-7	CASSQSGTCSEQYF
TRBV28	TRBJ2-1	CASSWAGRQNEQFF
TRBV4-1	TRBJ1-1	CASSQERSVRANTEAFF
TRBV6-5	TRBJ1-2	CASRFGVQGYGYTF
TRBV30	TRBJ1-4	CAWSKLSGPNEKLFF
TRBV2	TRBJ2-3	CASSEEFTPDTQYF
TRBV28	TRBJ1-2	CASSAGGRRGGYTF
TRBV10-3	TRBJ2-2	CAISGQGANTGELFF
TRBV7-9	TRBJ1-3	CASSLVGSYSGNTIYF
TRBV27	TRBJ1-5	CASSLTAQISNQPQHF
TRBV19	TRBJ2-7	CASSIDRTGGAYEQYF
TRBV5-4	TRBJ1-4	CASSLGGAEEKLFF
TRBV10-3	TRBJ2-3	CAISESRGLAGSGTDTQYF
TRBV7-8	TRBJ2-1	CASSLLGYNEQFF
TRBV28	TRBJ2-7	CASQGRRLSYEQYF
TRBV5-1	TRBJ2-1	CASSLMGATNEQFF
TRBV6-5	TRBJ2-1	CASSPGEGSNEQFF
TRBV28	TRBJ1-5	CASSVNQPQHF
TRBV5-4	TRBJ2-5	CASSSDSDGETQYF
TRBV7-2	TRBJ2-3	CASSTTDTQYF
TRBV28	TRBJ2-3	CASSLAGVSTDTQYF
TRBV2	TRBJ1-4	CATGGTVNEKLFF
TRBV28	TRBJ1-5	CASSWDRGRDQPQHF
TRBV4-1	TRBJ2-3	CASSQGTRKTSTDTQYF
TRBV5-1	TRBJ2-7	CASSSGQVPYEQYF
TRBV28	TRBJ2-1	CATRTSGLVEQFF
TRBV7-8	TRBJ2-5	CASSGTYQETQYF
TRBV19	TRBJ2-5	CASSRTGNLQETQYF
TRBV5-6	TRBJ1-5	CASSPRRLSNQPQHF
TRBV7-2	TRBJ1-2	CASRLTVYYGYTF
TRBV5-4	TRBJ2-1	CASSLALTRSDEQFF
TRBV10-3	TRBJ1-2	CATRGGSNYGYTF
TRBV4-1	TRBJ2-3	CAGSQDQGTVQYF
TRBV18	NA	CASSPPEPYEQYF
TRBV19	TRBJ2-7	CASSRRQGGAYEQYF
TRBV19	TRBJ2-1	CASGRTVGSSKEQFF
TRBV18	TRBJ1-1	CASSPWGESNTEAFF
TRBV5-1	TRBJ2-1	CASSSTSGGPLEQFF
TRBV2	TRBJ1-4	CASSPGTANEKLFF
TRBV6-5	TRBJ2-2	CAIKADNTGELFF